Included here is one T cell receptor (beta chain) sequence, with context. Germline V gives CDR1 SQVTM, CDR2 ANQGSEA. The CDR3 is 13 residues long. V was shortened by 6 bases and J by 3 bases, with 14 bases between the two germline ends. The sample belongs to a study of cytomegalovirus exposure and HLA in healthy donors. With 60 Vbeta and 13 Jbeta primers, the PCR was carried out. Assay: immunoSEQ multiplex PCR; the TCRdb copy retains only in-frame clones and omits some. The sample data list under 120,000 clones. The receptor's source is a man aged 45-65 years in good health and CMV-seronegative. Sequencing was done on a sample of PBMCs. J is TRBJ1-2 and V is TRBV29-1; the D gene is possibly TRBD1 (6 bases). The CDR3 here is CSVETGKDYGYTF. CDR3 sequence (DNA): TGCAGCGTCGAAACAGGGAAGGACTATGGCTACACCTTC.